Reported below is one T cell receptor (beta chain). The sample is drawn from a study of blood T cell repertoires in COVID-19. Individuals drawn from around 25 US areas were about 18 to 95 years old. Participant-given clinical history determined each cohort assignment. Cohort 3 recovery required two negative PCRs, clearance, or symptom resolution. Per the original data handling: Reference gene primer amplification in the assay estimated nucleated cell counts. Only in-frame clones appear in the TCRdb table, and some are missing; sequencing was by immunoSEQ multiplex PCR. Clone size and the V and J calls come from that table; the DNA yielded D and trimming. The sample has under 350,000 clones, 89% seen once; the top ten hold 1.5% to 2%. The TCR was taken from a woman in her thirties or forties who had recovered from COVID-19. The specimen was PBMCs or T cells enriched from blood (not recorded which).

CDR3 region: CASGAGLSYNEQFF. As DNA, the CDR3 is TGTGCTAGTGGAGCAGGGTTATCCTACAATGAGCAGTTCTTC. This chain links TRBV12-5 with TRBJ2-1, with a tentative D call TRBD1 (5 bases). The length of the CDR3 is 14 residues. Germline lookup yields CDR1 LGHNT and CDR2 FRNRAP. Trimming took off 6 bases at V and 1 base at J, with 10 bases between the two ends.